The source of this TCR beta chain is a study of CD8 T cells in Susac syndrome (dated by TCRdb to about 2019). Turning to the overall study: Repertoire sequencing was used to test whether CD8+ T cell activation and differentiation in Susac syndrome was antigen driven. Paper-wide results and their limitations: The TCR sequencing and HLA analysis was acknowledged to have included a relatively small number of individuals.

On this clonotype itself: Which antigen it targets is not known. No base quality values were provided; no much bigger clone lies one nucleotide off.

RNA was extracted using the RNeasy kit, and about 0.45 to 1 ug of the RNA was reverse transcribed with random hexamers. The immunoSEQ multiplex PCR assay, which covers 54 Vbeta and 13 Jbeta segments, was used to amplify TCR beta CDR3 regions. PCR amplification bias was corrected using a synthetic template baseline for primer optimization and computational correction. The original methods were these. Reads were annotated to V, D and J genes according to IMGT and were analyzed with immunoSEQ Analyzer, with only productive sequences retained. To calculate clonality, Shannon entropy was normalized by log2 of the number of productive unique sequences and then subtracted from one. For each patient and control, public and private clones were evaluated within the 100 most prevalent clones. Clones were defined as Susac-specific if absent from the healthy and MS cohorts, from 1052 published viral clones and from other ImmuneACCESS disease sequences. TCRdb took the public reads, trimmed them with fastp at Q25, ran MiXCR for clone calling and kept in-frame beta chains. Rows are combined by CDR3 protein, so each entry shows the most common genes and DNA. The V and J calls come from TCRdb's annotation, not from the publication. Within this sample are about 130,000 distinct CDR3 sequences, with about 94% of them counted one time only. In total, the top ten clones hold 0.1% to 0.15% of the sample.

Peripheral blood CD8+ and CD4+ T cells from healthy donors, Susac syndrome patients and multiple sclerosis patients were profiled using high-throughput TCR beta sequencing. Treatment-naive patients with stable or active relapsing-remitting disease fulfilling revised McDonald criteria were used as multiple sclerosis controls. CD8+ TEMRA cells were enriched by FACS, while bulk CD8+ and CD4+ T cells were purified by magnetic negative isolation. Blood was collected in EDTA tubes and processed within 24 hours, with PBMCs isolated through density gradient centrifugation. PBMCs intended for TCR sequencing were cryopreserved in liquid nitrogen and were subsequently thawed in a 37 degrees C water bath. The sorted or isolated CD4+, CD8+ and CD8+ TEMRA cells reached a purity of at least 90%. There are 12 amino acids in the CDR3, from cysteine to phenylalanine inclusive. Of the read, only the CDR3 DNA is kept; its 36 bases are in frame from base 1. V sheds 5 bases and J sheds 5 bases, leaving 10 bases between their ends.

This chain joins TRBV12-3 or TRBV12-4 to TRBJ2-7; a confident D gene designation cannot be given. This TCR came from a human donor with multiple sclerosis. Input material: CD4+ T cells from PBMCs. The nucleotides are TGTGCCAGCAGTGCCCAGTGGAACGAGCAGTACTTC. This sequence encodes CASSAQWNEQYF.